Below are 15 T cell receptor beta chains sequenced from a single sample in a study of Ad26.COV2.S vaccination and SARS-CoV-2 variants (dated by TCRdb to the early 2020s). This specimen's time point label, per the study, means: individuals recovered from natural SARS-CoV-2 infection. The library was built by means of the immunoSEQ multiplex PCR assay. TCRdb re-hosts the immuneACCESS table, in-frame sequences only. Its copies lack some clones; in the studies checked, an unresolved V gene accounts for under half of them, and the cause for the rest is not known. For this sample the table gives 350,000 to 450,000 clones, of which just over 90% were detected only once. The ten top clones hold around 4% of the sample. The sample here was peripheral blood, taken after recovery from COVID-19. All receptors come from a human donor who had recovered from COVID-19.

The rearrangement uses TRBV4-3 and TRBJ2-5; D unresolved. V was trimmed by 1 base and J by 5 bases, leaving 14 bases between them. This CDR3 comprises 15 residues. Germline loops: CDR1 LGHNA, CDR2 YSLEER. Here the CDR3 reads CASSQGPGRVETQYF. Written as DNA, the CDR3 is TGCGCCAGCAGCCAAGGCCCGGGCCGGGTGGAGACCCAGTACTTC.

This rearrangement joins TRBV6-5 to TRBJ2-7; D possibly corresponds to TRBD1 (6 bases). V was cut by 10 bases and J by 4 bases, with 20 bases left in between. The CDR3 consists of 14 residues. CDR1 is MNHEY and CDR2 is SVGAGI in the germline V gene. The CDR3 DNA follows: TGTGCCACCAAGGCGTATTTAGGGGGATACGAGCAGTACTTC. It translates to CATKAYLGGYEQYF.

This clone was observed once. The chain joins TRBV2 to TRBJ2-1; 13 bases align to TRBD2. Germline-derived CDR1 and CDR2 are SNHLY and FYNNEI. The junction had 7 bases not matched to a gene; V was cut back by 5 bases and J by 3 bases. The CDR3 is 17 residues long. The CDR3 sequence: CASSLTSGGPSYNEQFF. The CDR3 DNA follows: TGTGCCAGCAGTCTGACTAGCGGGGGGCCTAGCTACAATGAGCAGTTCTTC.

The sample holds a few counts of this clone. The chain recombines TRBV7-9 with TRBJ2-1, with TRBD1 identical over 11 bases. The CDR3 is made up of 15 amino acids. J was trimmed by 3 bases and V by 5 bases; bases with no gene match: 3. Per germline, CDR1 SEHNR and CDR2 FQNEAQ (reference sequence). The CDR3 is CASSADRGHYNEQFF. In DNA, the CDR3 is TGTGCCAGCAGCGCGGACAGGGGGCACTACAATGAGCAGTTCTTC.

This clone was picked up one time. The chain combines TRBV25-1 with TRBJ1-1, with a tentative D call TRBD1 (5 bases). Deletions cut 3 bases from V and 1 base from J, with 12 bases between. There are 15 residues in the CDR3. Germline lookup yields CDR1 MGHDK and CDR2 SYGVNS. The CDR3 nucleotides read TGTGCCAGCAGTGATCCTGGGGGGGGGAACACTGAAGCTTTCTTT. It yields the protein CASSDPGGGNTEAFF.

The chain has TRBV5-6 and TRBJ1-2, with TRBD1 matching 10 bases. The CDR3 sequence is 14 residues long. Germline V gene sequence: CDR1 SGHDT, CDR2 YYEEEE. Trimming at V came to 4 bases and at J to 4 bases, leaving 4 bases not matched to a gene. The CDR3 is CASSAGTGAYGYTF. CDR3 nucleotide sequence: TGTGCCAGCAGCGCCGGGACAGGGGCCTATGGCTACACCTTC. The complete variable domain, with remaining parts taken from reference TRBV5-6 and TRBJ1-2, reads DAGVTQSPTHLIKTRGQQVTLRCSPKSGHDTVSWYQQALGQGPQFIFQYYEEEERQRGNFPDRFSGHQFPNYSSELNVNALLLGDSALYLCASSAGTGAYGYTFGSGTRLTVV.

This chain links TRBV5-1 with TRBJ1-2; 7 nucleotides line up with TRBD1. This CDR3 is 12 amino acids long. The V gene's germline CDR1 is SGHRS and CDR2 YFSETQ. V lost 4 bases, J lost 6 bases, and 3 bases stayed unmatched. The CDR3 DNA is TGCGCCAGCAGCCACGGACAGGATGGCTACACCTTC. It is translated as CASSHGQDGYTF.

This clone has only a few counts. The V and J genes are TRBV6-2 or TRBV6-3 and TRBJ2-1; D remains unclear. Germline CDR1 and CDR2: MNHEY and SVGEGT. This CDR3 spans 15 amino acids. Trimming took off 5 bases at V and 0 bases at J, with 11 bases between the two ends. In DNA form, the CDR3 reads TGTGCCAGCAGTCACGTTCTTAGCTCCTACAATGAGCAGTTCTTC. Translating gives CASSHVLSSYNEQFF.

The chain combines TRBV24-1 with TRBJ1-2; possibly TRBD1 for D (6 bases). Trimming removed 4 bases from V and 13 bases from J, with 15 bases in between. Germline assignment: CDR1 KGHDR and CDR2 SFDVKD. This CDR3 has 12 residues. The CDR3 nucleotides are TGTGCCACCAGTGAGACCGGACAGCGAGTCACCTTC. This translates into CATSETGQRVTF.

The chain combines TRBV7-9 with TRBJ1-2; D might be TRBD1 (6 bases). The CDR3 is 14 amino acids. Deletions cut 5 bases from V and 8 bases from J, with 18 bases between. Germline CDR1 is SEHNR and CDR2 is FQNEAQ (reference sequence). The CDR3, as DNA: TGTGCCAGCAGCGCCCGGAGGGGGACTAGAGGCTACACCTTC. Translated: CASSARRGTRGYTF.

The chain has TRBV11-2 and TRBJ1-1, with D possibly being TRBD1 (5 bases). The V gene lost 4 bases and the J gene lost 8 bases, with 14 bases spanning the gap. The CDR3 runs 13 residues. Germline V CDR1 and CDR2: SGHAT, FQNNGV. CDR3 DNA sequence: TGTGCCAGCAGCTCCGGGACGGTAAACGAAGCTTTCTTT. Translating it yields CASSSGTVNEAFF.

The chain couples TRBV29-1 to TRBJ1-1; D remains unclear. The CDR3 has 10 amino acids. The V end was cut by 5 bases, the J end by 2 bases, with 3 bases between. CDR1 and CDR2 (germline): SQVTM, ANQGSEA. This chain's CDR3 is CSVPNTEAFF. The CDR3 DNA follows: TGCAGCGTTCCAAACACTGAAGCTTTCTTT.

The chain couples TRBV6-5 to TRBJ1-2; weak D call: TRBD1 (5 bases). Trimming removed 7 bases from V and 4 bases from J, with 10 bases in between. Germline loops: CDR1 MNHEY, CDR2 SVGAGI. This CDR3 has 12 amino acids. The CDR3 loop reads CASNPGVYGYTF. As DNA, the CDR3 is TGTGCCAGCAATCCGGGGGTCTATGGCTACACCTTC.

The chain combines TRBV11-2 with TRBJ2-7; 7 nucleotides align to TRBD1. Per germline, CDR1 SGHAT and CDR2 FQNNGV. The V gene end was trimmed by 1 base and the J gene end by 4 bases; junction bases not matched to a gene: 4. CDR3 size: 14 residues. CDR3 nucleotide sequence: TGTGCCAGCAGCTTAGGACAGGGATGGTACGAGCAGTACTTC. Residues: CASSLGQGWYEQYF.

This clone was counted once. The chain carries TRBV4-1 and TRBJ2-1; unclear D gene. Trimming removed 0 bases from V and 2 bases from J, with 11 bases in between. Germline V gene lookup returns CDR1 MGHRA and CDR2 YSYEKL. The CDR3 spans 16 residues. The CDR3 loop reads CASSQDVGNPYNEQFF. The CDR3 coding sequence is TGCGCCAGCAGCCAAGATGTGGGGAATCCCTACAATGAGCAGTTCTTC.